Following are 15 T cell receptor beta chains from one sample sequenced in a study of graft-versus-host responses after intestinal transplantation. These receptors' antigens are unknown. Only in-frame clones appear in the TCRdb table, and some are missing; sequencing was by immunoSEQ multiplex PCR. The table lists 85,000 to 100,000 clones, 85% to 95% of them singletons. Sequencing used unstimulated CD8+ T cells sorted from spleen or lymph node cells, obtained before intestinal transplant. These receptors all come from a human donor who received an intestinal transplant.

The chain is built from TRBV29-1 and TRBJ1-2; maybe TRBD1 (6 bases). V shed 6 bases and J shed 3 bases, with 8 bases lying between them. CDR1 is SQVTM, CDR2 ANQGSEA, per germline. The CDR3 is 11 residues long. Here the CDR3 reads CSVRQDYGYTF. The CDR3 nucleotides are TGCAGCGTCAGACAGGACTATGGCTACACCTTC.

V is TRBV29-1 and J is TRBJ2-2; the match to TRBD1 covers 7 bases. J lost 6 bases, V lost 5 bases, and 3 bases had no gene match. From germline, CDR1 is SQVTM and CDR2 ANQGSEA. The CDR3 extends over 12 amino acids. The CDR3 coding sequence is TGCAGCGTTATTACAGGGGCCGGGGAGCTGTTTTTT. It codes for CSVITGAGELFF.

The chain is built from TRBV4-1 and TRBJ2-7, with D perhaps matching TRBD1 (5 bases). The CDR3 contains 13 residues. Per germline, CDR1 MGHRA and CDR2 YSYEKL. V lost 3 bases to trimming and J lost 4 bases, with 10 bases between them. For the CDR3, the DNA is TGCGCCAGCAGCCATAAGACAGATTACGAGCAGTACTTC. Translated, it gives CASSHKTDYEQYF.

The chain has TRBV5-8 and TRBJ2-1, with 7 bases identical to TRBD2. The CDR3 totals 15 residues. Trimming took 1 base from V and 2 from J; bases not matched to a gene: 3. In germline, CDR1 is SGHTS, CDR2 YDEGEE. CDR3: CASSLPAGAYNEQFF. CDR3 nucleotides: TGTGCCAGCAGCTTGCCGGCGGGGGCCTACAATGAGCAGTTCTTC. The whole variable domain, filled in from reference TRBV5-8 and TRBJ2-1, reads EAGVTQSPTHLIKTRGQQATLRCSPISGHTSVYWYQQALGLGLQFLLWYDEGEERNRGNFPPRFSGRQFPNYSSELNVNALELEDSALYLCASSLPAGAYNEQFFGPGTRLTVL.

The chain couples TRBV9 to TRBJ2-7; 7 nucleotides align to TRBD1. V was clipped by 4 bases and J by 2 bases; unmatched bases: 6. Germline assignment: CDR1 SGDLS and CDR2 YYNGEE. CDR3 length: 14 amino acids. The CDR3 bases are TGTGCCAGCAGCCCGACCGGGACAGCCTACGAGCAGTACTTC. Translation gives CASSPTGTAYEQYF.

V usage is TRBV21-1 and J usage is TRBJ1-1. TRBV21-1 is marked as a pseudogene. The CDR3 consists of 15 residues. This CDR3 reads CASPGGSGQDTEAFF. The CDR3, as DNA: TGTGCCAGCCCTGGGGGTAGCGGGCAGGACACTGAAGCTTTCTTT.

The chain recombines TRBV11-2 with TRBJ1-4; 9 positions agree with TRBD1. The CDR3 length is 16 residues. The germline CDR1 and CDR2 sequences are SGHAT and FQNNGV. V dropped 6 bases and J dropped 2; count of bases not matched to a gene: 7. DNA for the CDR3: TGTGCCAGCAGTGACTACAGGGGGCCCACTAATGAAAAACTGTTTTTT. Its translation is CASSDYRGPTNEKLFF.

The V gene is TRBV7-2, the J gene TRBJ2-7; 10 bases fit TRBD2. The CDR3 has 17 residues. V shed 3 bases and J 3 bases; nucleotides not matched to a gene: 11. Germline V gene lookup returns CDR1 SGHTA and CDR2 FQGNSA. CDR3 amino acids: CASSFPALAGADYEQYF. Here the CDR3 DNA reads TGTGCCAGCAGCTTCCCCGCTCTAGCGGGGGCCGACTACGAGCAGTACTTC.

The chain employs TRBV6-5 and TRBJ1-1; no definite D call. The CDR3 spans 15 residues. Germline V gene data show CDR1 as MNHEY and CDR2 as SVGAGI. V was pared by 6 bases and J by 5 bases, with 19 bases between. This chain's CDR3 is CASSFGEGGRTEAFF. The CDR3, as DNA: TGTGCCAGCAGCTTCGGGGAGGGAGGGAGGACTGAAGCTTTCTTT.

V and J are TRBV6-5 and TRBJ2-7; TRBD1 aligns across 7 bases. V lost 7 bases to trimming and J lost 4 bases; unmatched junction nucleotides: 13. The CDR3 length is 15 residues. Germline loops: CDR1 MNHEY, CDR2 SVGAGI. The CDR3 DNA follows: TGTGCCAGCATTGAGTTCAGACAGGGATTGTACGAGCAGTACTTC. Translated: CASIEFRQGLYEQYF.

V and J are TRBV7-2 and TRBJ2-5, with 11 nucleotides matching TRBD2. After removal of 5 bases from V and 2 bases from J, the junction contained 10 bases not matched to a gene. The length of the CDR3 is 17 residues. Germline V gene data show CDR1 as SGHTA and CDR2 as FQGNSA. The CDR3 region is CASSLYLLAGDQETQYF. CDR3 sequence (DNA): TGTGCCAGCAGCCTCTATTTACTAGCGGGGGATCAAGAGACCCAGTACTTC.

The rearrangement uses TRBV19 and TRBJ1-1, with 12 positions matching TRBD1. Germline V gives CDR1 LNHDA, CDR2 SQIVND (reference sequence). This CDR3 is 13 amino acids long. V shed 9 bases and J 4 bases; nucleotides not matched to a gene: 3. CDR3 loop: CASGTGGGTEAFF. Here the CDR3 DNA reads TGTGCCAGCGGGACAGGGGGCGGCACTGAAGCTTTCTTT.

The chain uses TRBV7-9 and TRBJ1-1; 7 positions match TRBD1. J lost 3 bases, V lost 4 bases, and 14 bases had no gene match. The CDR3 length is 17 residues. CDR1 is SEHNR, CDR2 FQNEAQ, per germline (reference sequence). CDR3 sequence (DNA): TGTGCCAGCAGCTCCATAAGGACAGGCCACAGGGACACTGAAGCTTTCTTT. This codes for CASSSIRTGHRDTEAFF. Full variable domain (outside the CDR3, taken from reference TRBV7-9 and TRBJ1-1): DTGVSQNPRHKITKRGQNVTFRCDPISEHNRLYWYRQTLGQGPEFLTYFQNEAQLEKSRLLSDRFSAERPKGSFSTLEIQRTEQGDSAMYLCASSSIRTGHRDTEAFFGQGTRLTVV.

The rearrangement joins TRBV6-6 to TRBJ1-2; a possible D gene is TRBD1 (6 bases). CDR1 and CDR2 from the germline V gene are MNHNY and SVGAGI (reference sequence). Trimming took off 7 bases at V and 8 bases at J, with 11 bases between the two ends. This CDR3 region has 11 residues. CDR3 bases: TGTGCCAGCAAGGGGGTCGGGGGCTACACCTTC. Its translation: CASKGVGGYTF.

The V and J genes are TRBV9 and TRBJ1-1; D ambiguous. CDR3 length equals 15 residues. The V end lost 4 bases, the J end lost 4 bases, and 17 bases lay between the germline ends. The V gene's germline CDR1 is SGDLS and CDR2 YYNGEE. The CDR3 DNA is TGTGCCAGCAGCTCCCGTACCGGGGAAGGCACTGAAGCTTTCTTT. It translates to CASSSRTGEGTEAFF.